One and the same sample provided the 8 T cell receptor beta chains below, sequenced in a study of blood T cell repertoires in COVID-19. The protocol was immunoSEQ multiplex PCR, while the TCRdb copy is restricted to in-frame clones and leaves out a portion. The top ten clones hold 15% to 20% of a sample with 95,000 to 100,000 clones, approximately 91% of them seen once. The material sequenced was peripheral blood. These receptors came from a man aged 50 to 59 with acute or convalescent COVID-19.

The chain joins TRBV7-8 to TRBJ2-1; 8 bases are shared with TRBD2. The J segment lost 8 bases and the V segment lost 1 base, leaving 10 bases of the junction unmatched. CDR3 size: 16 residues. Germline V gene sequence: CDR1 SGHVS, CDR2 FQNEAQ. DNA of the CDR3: TGTGCCAGCAGCTTAGTCGGGGGGGGCGTAAGGGATGAGCAGTTCTTC. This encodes CASSLVGGGVRDEQFF.

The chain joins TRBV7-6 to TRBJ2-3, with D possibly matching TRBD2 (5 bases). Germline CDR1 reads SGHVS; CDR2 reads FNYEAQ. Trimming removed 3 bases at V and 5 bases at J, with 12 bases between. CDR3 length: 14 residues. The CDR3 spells CASSFPGIEDTQYF. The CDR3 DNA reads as TGTGCCAGCAGCTTTCCCGGGATCGAAGATACGCAGTATTTT.

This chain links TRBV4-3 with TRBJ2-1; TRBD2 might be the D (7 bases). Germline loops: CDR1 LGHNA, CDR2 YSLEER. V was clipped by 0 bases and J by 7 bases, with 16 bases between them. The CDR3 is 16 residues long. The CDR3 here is CASSQDTWGGRNEQFF. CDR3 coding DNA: TGCGCCAGCAGCCAAGATACGTGGGGGGGCCGGAATGAGCAGTTCTTC.

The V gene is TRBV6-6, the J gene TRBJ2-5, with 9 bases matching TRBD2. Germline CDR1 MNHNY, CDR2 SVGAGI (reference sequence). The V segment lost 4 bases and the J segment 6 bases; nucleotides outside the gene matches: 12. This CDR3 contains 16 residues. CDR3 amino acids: CASSSSRIAGAQTQYF. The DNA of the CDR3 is TGTGCCAGCAGTTCCTCCCGGATAGCGGGGGCGCAGACCCAGTACTTC.

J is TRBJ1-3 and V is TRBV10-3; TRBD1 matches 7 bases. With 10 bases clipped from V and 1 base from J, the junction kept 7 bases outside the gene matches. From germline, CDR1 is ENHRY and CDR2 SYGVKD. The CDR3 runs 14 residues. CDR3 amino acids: CATRQGVSGNTIYF. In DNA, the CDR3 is TGTGCCACTCGGCAGGGGGTTTCTGGAAACACCATATATTTT.

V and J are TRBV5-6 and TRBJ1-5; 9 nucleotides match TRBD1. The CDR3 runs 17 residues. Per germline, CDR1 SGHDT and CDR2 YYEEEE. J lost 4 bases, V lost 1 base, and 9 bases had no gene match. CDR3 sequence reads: CASSLFRGQGTNQPQHF. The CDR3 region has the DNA TGTGCCAGCAGCTTGTTTAGGGGACAGGGAACGAATCAGCCCCAGCATTTT.

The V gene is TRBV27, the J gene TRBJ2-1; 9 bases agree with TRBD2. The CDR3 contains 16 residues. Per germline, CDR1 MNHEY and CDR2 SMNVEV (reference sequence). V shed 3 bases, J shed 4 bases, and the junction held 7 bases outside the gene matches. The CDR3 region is CASSLAAGGGYNEQFF. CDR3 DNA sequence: TGTGCCAGCAGTTTGGCAGCGGGGGGCGGTTACAATGAGCAGTTCTTC.

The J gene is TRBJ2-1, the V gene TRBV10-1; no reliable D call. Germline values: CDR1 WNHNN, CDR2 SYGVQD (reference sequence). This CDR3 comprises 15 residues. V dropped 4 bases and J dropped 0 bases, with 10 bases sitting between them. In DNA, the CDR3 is TGCGCCAGCAGTGTTAGTAAGAGCTCCTACAATGAGCAGTTCTTC. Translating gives CASSVSKSSYNEQFF.